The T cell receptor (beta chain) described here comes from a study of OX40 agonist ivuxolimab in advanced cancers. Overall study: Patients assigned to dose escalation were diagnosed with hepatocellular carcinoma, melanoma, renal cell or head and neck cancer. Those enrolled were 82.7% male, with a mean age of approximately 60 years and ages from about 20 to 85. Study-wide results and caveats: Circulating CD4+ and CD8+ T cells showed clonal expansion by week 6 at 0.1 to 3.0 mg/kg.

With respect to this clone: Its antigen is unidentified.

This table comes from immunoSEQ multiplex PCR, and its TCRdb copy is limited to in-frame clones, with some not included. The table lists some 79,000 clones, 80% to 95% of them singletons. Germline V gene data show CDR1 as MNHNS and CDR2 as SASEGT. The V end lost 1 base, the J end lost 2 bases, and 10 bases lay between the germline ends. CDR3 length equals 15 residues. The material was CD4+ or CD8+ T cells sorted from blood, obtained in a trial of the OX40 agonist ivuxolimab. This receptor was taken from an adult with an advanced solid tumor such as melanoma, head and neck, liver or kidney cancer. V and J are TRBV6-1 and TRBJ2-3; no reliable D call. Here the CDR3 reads CASSEGTANTDTQYF. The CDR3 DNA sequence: TGTGCCAGCAGTGAAGGAACAGCAAACACAGATACGCAGTATTTT.